The source of this T cell receptor beta chain is a study of CD8+ T cells in alopecia areata. Treatment specified: oral pan-JAK inhibitor, 5-10 mg twice daily. Isolated RNA was reverse transcribed into cDNA used as the sequencing template. The method was immunoSEQ multiplex PCR; TCRdb's version includes in-frame clones alone and lacks a portion of them. The data contain some 150,000 clones, 86% of them singletons. There are 13 residues in the CDR3. Germline CDR1 reads SQVTM; CDR2 reads ANQGSEA. With 5 bases clipped from V and 0 bases from J, the junction kept 3 bases outside the gene matches. The sequence came from a human donor with alopecia areata. Sequences were derived from CD8+ T cells sorted from blood, sampled at week 4, from a patient treated with tofacitinib. This rearrangement joins TRBV29-1 to TRBJ2-7, with 8 bases aligning to TRBD2. The CDR3 DNA follows: TGCAGCGTTTACGGGGGGGGCTCCTACGAGCAGTACTTC. Its protein is CSVYGGGSYEQYF.